This TCR beta chain was found in a study of blood T cell repertoires in COVID-19. In the study overall: The United States, Italy and Spain provided the acute and convalescent COVID-19 samples.

The CDR3 loop spans 12 amino acids. Germline V CDR1 and CDR2: SEHNR, FQNEAQ (reference sequence). The germline V and J ends were trimmed by 5 bases and 3 bases, with 8 bases remaining between them. Sequencing was performed with immunoSEQ multiplex PCR; in TCRdb, only in-frame clones are kept and a portion is missing. The data show about 220,000 clones, 84% seen once. This receptor was taken from a woman aged 60-70 years who had recovered from COVID-19. Source material: peripheral blood. The chain carries TRBV7-9 and TRBJ2-7; D uncertain. The CDR3 region has the DNA TGTGCCAGCAGCCCCTCGAGCTACGAGCAGTACTTC. Protein sequence: CASSPSSYEQYF.